The present TCR beta chain was sequenced within a study of blood T cells in healthy people across ages. The CDR3 consists of 14 residues. From germline, CDR1 is MDHEN and CDR2 SYDVKM. V shed 5 bases, J shed 6 bases, and the junction held 7 bases outside the gene matches. With a J-beta primer mix and a sample-barcoded 5' primer, a second PCR ran roughly 6 to 12 cycles. A template-switch adaptor that had 12 random nucleotides put a tag on each cDNA molecule. Individual samples furnished no less than 2.5 million CDR3-containing paired-end reads apiece. MiXCR, applied by TCRdb to the 5' RACE reads, yields one record per CDR3 protein. Of hundreds of thousands of distinct CDR3 sequences detected, over 45% appear once; the ten largest clones hold 30% to 35%.

The J gene is TRBJ2-7, the V gene TRBV28, with TRBD1 matching 10 bases. This receptor was taken from a woman aged 60-75 years in good health. Material: blood. The CDR3 sequence is CASSATGTGVEQYF. In DNA form, the CDR3 reads TGTGCCAGCAGTGCCACCGGGACAGGGGTCGAGCAGTACTTC.